The clone carrying this T cell receptor (beta chain) came up a few times. Its matching antigen is unknown. This specimen belongs to a study of beta chain features in type 1 diabetes. Study summary: The examined sorted cells totaled 110 million or so across samples.

The length of the CDR3 is 16 residues. The germline V gene has CDR1 LNHDA and CDR2 SQIVND (reference sequence). Trimming removed 4 bases from V and 3 bases from J; junction bases left unmatched: 5. Investigators reverse transcribed all isolated RNA, so they sequenced expressed TCRB transcripts. Here immunoSEQ multiplex PCR was the method, and the copy in TCRdb shows in-frame clones only, minus some. The table shows over 600,000 clones, with about an eighth occurring only once. Sorted populations all exceeded 95% purity. General observations from the study: Shorter TCRB CDR3s, moderately but significantly so, marked every one of the four CD4+ subsets in Type 1 diabetes patients.

The chain uses TRBV19 and TRBJ2-5; 13 bases map to TRBD2. The source material was naive CD4+ T cells from blood. The TCR sequence derives from a man younger than 40 with type 1 diabetes. This CDR3 reads CASSTTGLAGEETQYF. DNA for the CDR3: TGTGCCAGTAGTACAACCGGACTAGCGGGGGAAGAGACCCAGTACTTC.